Listed below are T cell receptor beta chains from one sample, sequenced in a study of T cell responses to AZD1222 COVID-19 vaccine. Profiled with immunoSEQ multiplex PCR; TCRdb holds only in-frame clones, not every one. The sample lists tens of thousands of clones; approximately 87% were seen once. The material sequenced was peripheral blood, taken 28 days after the second AZD1222 dose. Every receptor here comes from an adult who received the AZD1222 COVID-19 vaccine. Each CDR3 is given with its conserved first and last residue. Fields, in order: CDR3 protein, CDR3 DNA, V gene, D gene, clone size, J gene. The D gene is left open where the match is weak. The size of a clone is reported for some rows only, either as once, few or many, or as a class for expanded clones.

CASSYKGTGYEQYF TGTGCCAGCAGTTACAAAGGGACGGGCTACGAGCAGTACTTC TRBV6-2/TRBV6-3 - - TRBJ2-7
CASRKTGTGQPQHF TGTGCCAGCAGAAAAACCGGGACAGGGCAGCCCCAGCATTTT TRBV13 TRBD1 - TRBJ1-5
CASSLDSLPYGYTF TGCGCCAGCAGCTTGGACAGTCTACCCTATGGCTACACCTTC TRBV5-1 - - TRBJ1-2
CASSDRGNTEAFF TGTGCCAGTAGTGACAGGGGAAACACTGAAGCTTTCTTT TRBV19 TRBD1 - TRBJ1-1
CASTPTRGFIYGYTF TGTGCCAGTACTCCCACCCGCGGTTTCATCTATGGCTACACCTTC TRBV19 - - TRBJ1-2
CASSLAGYSYEQYF TGTGCCAGCAGCCTAGCAGGGTATTCCTACGAGCAGTACTTC TRBV7-2 - - TRBJ2-7
CASSHINQPQHF TGTGCCAGCAGCCATATCAATCAGCCCCAGCATTTT TRBV7-9 - - TRBJ1-5
CASSYRGTYEQYF TGTGCCAGCAGTTACAGGGGTACGTACGAGCAGTACTTC TRBV6-6 - - TRBJ2-7
CASRPVLGSLNTEAFF TGCGCCAGCAGGCCCGTTTTAGGTTCTCTGAACACTGAAGCTTTCTTT TRBV4-1 - few TRBJ1-1
CSVEKNGLAGGPVETQYF TGCAGCGTTGAAAAAAACGGACTAGCGGGGGGGCCGGTAGAGACCCAGTACTTC TRBV29-1 TRBD2 once TRBJ2-5
CASSLDVSSYEQYF TGCGCCAGCAGCTTGGACGTTAGCTCCTACGAGCAGTACTTC TRBV5-1 - - TRBJ2-7
CAISDNSYEQYF TGTGCCATCAGTGACAACTCCTACGAGCAGTACTTC TRBV10-3 - - TRBJ2-7
CASSWTGVSNQPQHF TGTGCCAGCAGTTGGACAGGGGTGAGCAATCAGCCCCAGCATTTT TRBV27 TRBD1 - TRBJ1-5
CASSLGPPPYEQYF TGTGCCAGCAGCTTAGGTCCCCCGCCCTACGAGCAGTACTTC TRBV7-2 - - TRBJ2-7
CASRIRTGEKLFF TGTGCCAGCCGTATAAGGACGGGTGAAAAACTGTTTTTT TRBV6-5 - once TRBJ1-4
CASSEGYNSPLHF TGTGCCAGCAGTGAAGGCTATAATTCACCCCTCCACTTT TRBV2 - - TRBJ1-6
CASSEDRGYQPQHF TGTGCCAGTAGTGAGGACAGGGGCTATCAGCCCCAGCATTTT TRBV19 TRBD1 - TRBJ1-5
CASNGQTQETQYF TGTGCCAGCAACGGACAGACCCAAGAGACCCAGTACTTC TRBV6-6 - - TRBJ2-5